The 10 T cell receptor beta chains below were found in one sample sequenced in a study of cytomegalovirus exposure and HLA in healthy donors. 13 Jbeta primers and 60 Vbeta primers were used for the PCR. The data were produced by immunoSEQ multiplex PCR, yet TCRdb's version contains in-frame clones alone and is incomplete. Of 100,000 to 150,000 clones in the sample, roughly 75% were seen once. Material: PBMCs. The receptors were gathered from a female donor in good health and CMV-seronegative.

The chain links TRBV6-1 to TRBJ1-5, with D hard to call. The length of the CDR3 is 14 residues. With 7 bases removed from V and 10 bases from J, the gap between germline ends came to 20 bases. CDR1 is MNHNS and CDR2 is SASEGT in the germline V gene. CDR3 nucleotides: TGTGCCAGCAAGGTGGAGGTAGCAATCAGCCCCCAGCATTTT. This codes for CASKVEVAISPQHF.

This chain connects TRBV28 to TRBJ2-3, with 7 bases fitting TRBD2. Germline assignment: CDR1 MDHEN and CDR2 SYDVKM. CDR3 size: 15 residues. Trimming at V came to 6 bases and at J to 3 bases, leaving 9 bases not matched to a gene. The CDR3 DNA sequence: TGTGCCAGCAGCTCGGGGACCGGGAGGACAGATACGCAGTATTTT. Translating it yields CASSSGTGRTDTQYF.

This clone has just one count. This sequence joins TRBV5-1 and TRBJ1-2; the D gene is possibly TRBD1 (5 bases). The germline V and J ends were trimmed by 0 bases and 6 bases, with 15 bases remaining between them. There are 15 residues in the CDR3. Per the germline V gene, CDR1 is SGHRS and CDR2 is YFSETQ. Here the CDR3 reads CASSLGGRESHGYTF. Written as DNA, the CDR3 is TGCGCCAGCAGCTTGGGAGGCAGGGAATCGCATGGCTACACCTTC.

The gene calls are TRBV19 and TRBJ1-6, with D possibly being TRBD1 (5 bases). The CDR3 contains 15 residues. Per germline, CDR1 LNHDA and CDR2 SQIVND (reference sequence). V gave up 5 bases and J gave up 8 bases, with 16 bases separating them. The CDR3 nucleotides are TGTGCCAGTAGTTGGGGGGGTCTGGCGGATTCACCCCTCCACTTT. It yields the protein CASSWGGLADSPLHF.

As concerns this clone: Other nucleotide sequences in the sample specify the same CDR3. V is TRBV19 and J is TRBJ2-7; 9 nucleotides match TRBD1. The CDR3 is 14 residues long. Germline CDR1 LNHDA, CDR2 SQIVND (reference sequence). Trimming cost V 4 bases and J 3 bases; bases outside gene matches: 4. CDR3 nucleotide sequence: TGTGCCAGTAGTACGGGACAGGGTTACTACGAGCAGTACTTC. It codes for CASSTGQGYYEQYF. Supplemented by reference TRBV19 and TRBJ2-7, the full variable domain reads DGGITQSPKYLFRKEGQNVTLSCEQNLNHDAMYWYRQDPGQGLRLIYYSQIVNDFQKGDIAEGYSVSREKKESFPLTVTSAQKNPTAFYLCASSTGQGYYEQYFGPGTRLTVT.

The chain's CDR3 is CASRAGYNEQFF. The CDR3 region has the DNA TGTGCCAGCAGGGCGGGATACAATGAGCAGTTCTTC. The chain joins TRBV5-6 to TRBJ2-1, with D possibly being TRBD2 (6 bases). Germline V gives CDR1 SGHDT, CDR2 YYEEEE. V was shortened by 5 bases and J by 4 bases, with 7 bases between the two germline ends. The CDR3 covers 12 residues.

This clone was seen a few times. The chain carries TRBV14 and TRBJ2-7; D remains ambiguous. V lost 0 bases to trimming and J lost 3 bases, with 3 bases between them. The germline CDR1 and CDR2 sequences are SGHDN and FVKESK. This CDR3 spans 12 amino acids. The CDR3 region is CASSQDFYEQYF. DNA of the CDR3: TGTGCCAGCAGCCAAGACTTCTACGAGCAGTACTTC.

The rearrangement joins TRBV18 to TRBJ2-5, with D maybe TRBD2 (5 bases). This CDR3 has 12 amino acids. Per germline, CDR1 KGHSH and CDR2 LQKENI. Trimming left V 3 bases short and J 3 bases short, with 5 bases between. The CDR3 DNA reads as TGTGCCAGCTCACCCGGGGAAGAGACCCAGTACTTC. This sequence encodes CASSPGEETQYF.

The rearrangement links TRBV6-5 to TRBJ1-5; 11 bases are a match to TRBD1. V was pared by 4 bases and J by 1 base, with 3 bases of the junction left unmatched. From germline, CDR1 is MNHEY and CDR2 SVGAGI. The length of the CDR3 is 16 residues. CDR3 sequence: CASSWDRGISNQPQHF. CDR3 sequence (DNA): TGTGCCAGCAGTTGGGACAGGGGGATAAGCAATCAGCCCCAGCATTTT.

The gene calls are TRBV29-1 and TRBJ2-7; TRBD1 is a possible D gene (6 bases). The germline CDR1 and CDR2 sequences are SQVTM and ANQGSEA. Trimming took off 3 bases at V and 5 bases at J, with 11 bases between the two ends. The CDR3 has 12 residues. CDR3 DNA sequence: TGCAGCGTTGAGGTGACAGGCGACGAGCAGTACTTC. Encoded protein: CSVEVTGDEQYF.